This TCR beta chain is drawn from a study of blood T cells in healthy people across ages. Whole-study results and caveats: When set beside aged donors, long-lived donors presented more naive CD4+ cells and higher diversity.

The second PCR ran roughly 7 to 12 cycles with a sample-barcoded 5' primer and J-beta primers. One entry per CDR3 protein results from TCRdb running MiXCR on the 5' RACE reads. This table has approximately 780,000 distinct CDR3 sequences, roughly 25% appearing once. The CDR3 runs 14 residues. The germline CDR1 and CDR2 sequences are MNHEY and SMNVEV (reference sequence). V dropped 5 bases and J dropped 4; count of bases not matched to a gene: 4. A word on this clonotype: The antigen is not known.

These sequences were also reported in another study, on T cells of mothers and their children. From that report: Second-PCR amplification with M1S added sample barcodes and 2-4 random nucleotides. Mothers gave over 10 million TCR beta CDR3 reads each, and children roughly 3 million each.

The sample comprised blood. The J gene is TRBJ2-2, the V gene TRBV27; 7 bases map to TRBD1. The TCR was taken from a boy younger than 18 in good health. CDR3 DNA: TGTGCCAGCAGTCCGGGACAGCTCACCGGGGAGCTGTTTTTT. It yields the protein CASSPGQLTGELFF.